This T cell receptor beta chain came from a study of blood T cell repertoires in COVID-19. The wider study: The cDNA or gDNA used as material had been derived from T cells, B-cell-depleted T cells, or PBMCs.

V lost 3 bases and J lost 8, with 16 bases in between. The germline V gene encodes CDR1 SQVTM and CDR2 ANQGSEA. There are 13 residues in the CDR3. Profiled with immunoSEQ multiplex PCR; TCRdb holds only in-frame clones, not every one. Of about 220,000 clones in the sample, 70% to 90% were seen once. This sequence joins TRBV29-1 and TRBJ1-2; no clear D. This receptor was obtained from a woman in her 40s with acute COVID-19. Sequenced material: PBMCs or T cells enriched from blood (not recorded which). CDR3 sequence reads: CSVEGKAAGGYTF. The CDR3 nucleotides are TGCAGCGTTGAGGGTAAGGCAGCAGGAGGCTACACCTTC.